The clone carrying this T cell receptor (beta chain) turned up a few times. This sample stems from a study of T-cell reconstitution after alpha-beta-depleted transplantation in children. CDR1 DFQATT and CDR2 SNEGSKA come from the germline V gene (reference sequence). This CDR3 comprises 12 residues. Trimming stripped 2 bases from V and 7 bases from J, with 9 bases between. Researchers prepared the TCRbeta library using unique molecular identifiers, the study reports. TCRdb independently ran MiXCR on the PCR reads; one entry per CDR3 protein. The table has fewer than 750,000 distinct CDR3 sequences, 27% seen once.

The material sequenced was PBMCs, taken before TCRalphabeta/CD19-depleted stem cell transplant. This chain joins TRBV20-1 and TRBJ2-4, with D perhaps TRBD1 (5 bases). The receptor's source is a boy younger than two with Wiskott-Aldrich syndrome, due to receive a stem cell transplant. The CDR3 nucleotides are TGCAGTGCTAGAAGGGGTCTTAACATTCAGTACTTC. Its translation is CSARRGLNIQYF.